This paragraph reports one TCR beta chain. The target antigen is unknown. The V gene's germline CDR1 is MNHEY and CDR2 SVGAGI. Germline trimming cut 4 bases from V and 7 bases from J; bases unmatched to any gene: 5. This CDR3 contains 16 residues. Built from TCR beta cDNA, the libraries had unique molecular identifiers in them. TCRdb redid the calling of the PCR reads with MiXCR, one entry per CDR3 protein. The sample contains about 560,000 distinct CDR3 sequences, around 40% of which appear only once. These data are taken from a study of post-analysis software for immune sequencing data. Notes on the study in general: Relative to controls, patients had 5 or 6 TRBV segments at higher frequency, with TRBV5-6, TRBV5-1 and TRBV20-1 among these. Pronounced co-clustering by F measure was evident among identically batched samples.

The sequenced sample consisted of blood. The TCR sequence derives from a girl aged 5 to 17 with multiple sclerosis. The chain combines TRBV6-5 with TRBJ2-1; 15 nucleotides align to TRBD2. CDR3 sequence reads: CASSWFGLAGGNEQFF. The DNA for the CDR3 is TGTGCCAGCAGTTGGTTCGGACTAGCGGGAGGGAATGAGCAGTTCTTC.